This section outlines one T cell receptor (beta chain) sequence together with its context. The antigen remains undetermined. Treatment meaning: roughly 11-day PBMC culture with coronavirus spike peptide pools or control peptides (ViraFEST assay). At the Johns Hopkins FTIC core, DNA taken from cultured CD4+ T cells was sequenced by way of the Oncomine TCR Beta short-read assay. TCRdb itself ran the PCR reads through MiXCR, one entry per CDR3 protein. The sample lists about 25,000 distinct CDR3 sequences, around half occurring once. This sample is part of a study of vaccination and CD4 T cells after COVID-19. Germline V gene lookup returns CDR1 DFQATT and CDR2 SNEGSKA (reference sequence). V trimming: 0 bases; J trimming: 1 base; junction bases outside the gene matches: 5. CDR3 length equals 16 residues.

The chain carries TRBV20-1 and TRBJ2-5; 10 nucleotides agree with TRBD1. The clonotype originates from a human donor who had recovered from COVID-19. The sequenced sample consisted of CD4+ T cells from blood, cultured in vitro. Written as DNA, the CDR3 is TGCAGTGCTAGAGATCTGACAGGGGGCTTCCAAGAGACCCAGTACTTC. Amino acids: CSARDLTGGFQETQYF.